These 2 T cell receptor beta chains originate from one sample sequenced in a study of T cell changes during pregnancy in multiple sclerosis. The protocol was immunoSEQ multiplex PCR, while the TCRdb copy is restricted to in-frame clones and leaves out a portion. The table lists some 26,000 clones, roughly nine tenths of them singletons. Sequenced material: CD4+ T cells from peripheral blood mononuclear cells, taken in the first trimester of pregnancy. All receptors come from a female donor in good health, enrolled as a control in a pregnancy study.

The chain uses TRBV7-6 and TRBJ1-1; D is ambiguous. The CDR3 extends over 13 amino acids. Trimming removed 2 bases from V and 1 base from J, with 5 bases in between. Germline-derived CDR1 and CDR2 are SGHVS and FNYEAQ. The CDR3 loop is CASSLSGNTEAFF. In nucleotides, the CDR3 is TGTGCCAGCAGCTTATCCGGGAACACTGAAGCTTTCTTT.

The rearrangement joins TRBV19 to TRBJ2-4; perhaps TRBD1 as D (7 bases). The CDR3 contains 14 residues. Germline loops: CDR1 LNHDA, CDR2 SQIVND (reference sequence). V lost 5 bases and J 6 bases, leaving 14 bases between the germline ends. CDR3 nucleotides: TGTGCCAGTAGTGACAGGGAGGTTGGAAACATTCAGTACTTC. Its translation: CASSDREVGNIQYF.